This T cell receptor beta chain was observed in a study of blood T cell repertoires in COVID-19. The overall study: Some COVID-19 samples were acute and others convalescent; all came from the United States, Italy and Spain. T cells, B-cell-depleted T cells, or PBMCs provided the cDNA or gDNA that served as material.

The CDR3 is made up of 12 amino acids. The germline CDR1 and CDR2 sequences are MNHEY and SVGAGI. V lost 5 bases and J lost 4, with 6 bases in between. Some clones are missing from TCRdb's copy, which holds only in-frame ones; the method was immunoSEQ multiplex PCR. This sample has approximately 320,000 clones, with 65% to 90% found just once. Sequenced input: peripheral blood. The V and J genes are TRBV6-5 and TRBJ1-3, with D hard to call. This TCR came from a human donor in a cohort sampled during active COVID-19. The CDR3 nucleotides are TGTGCCAGCAGTCCCAAAGGAAACACCATATATTTT. Residues: CASSPKGNTIYF.